This TCR beta chain was documented in a study of Ad26.COV2.S vaccination and SARS-CoV-2 variants. Across the whole study: Donor was one of the participants in the Ad26.COV2.S arm of the COV1001 trial.

The study, taken as a whole, reports: Spike-specific TCR breadth was greater in vaccine than placebo recipients. After vaccination, reports described spike-specific CD8+ and CD4+ T cell responses as showing substantial breadth.

Some clones are missing from TCRdb's copy, which holds only in-frame ones; the method was immunoSEQ multiplex PCR. The top ten hold around a tenth of the sample, which has about 350,000 clones, about 86% seen once. As concerns this clone: Its specificity is unknown.

The CDR3 consists of 14 residues. The V gene lost 3 bases and the J gene lost 0 bases, with 7 bases spanning the gap. The germline V gene encodes CDR1 SGHNT and CDR2 YYREEE (reference sequence). Treatment: 15 to 20 received Ad26.COV2.S at low or high dose, single or two shots; about 5 received placebo; per-sample allocation not given. Day 63 after the first vaccine or placebo injection was the time point for sampling. Whoever gave the sample was an adult aged 18-55 years in Boston. This chain links TRBV5-4 with TRBJ1-3; D unresolved. This clonotype originated in a person aged 18-65 years who received the Ad26.COV2.S COVID-19 vaccine or a placebo. Sequenced material: peripheral blood, taken in a trial of Ad26.COV2.S vaccine versus placebo. DNA of the CDR3: TGTGCCAGCAGCTCCTCTGGCTCTGGAAACACCATATATTTT. It codes for CASSSSGSGNTIYF.